Included here is one T cell receptor (beta chain) sequence, with context. Its antigen remains unidentified. This sample was taken from a study of blood T cells in healthy people across ages. General study points: Both higher diversity and more naive CD4+ cells marked long-lived donors when set against aged donors.

Together with a sample-barcoded 5' primer, a J-beta primer mix was included in a second PCR lasting about 6 to 11 cycles. Using its own MiXCR run on the 5' RACE reads, TCRdb lists one record per CDR3 protein. The sample has roughly 680,000 distinct CDR3 sequences, 20% to 25% seen once. The CDR3 consists of 14 residues. Trimming shortened V by 1 base and J by 3 bases, and 8 bases separated the two germline ends. The germline V gene encodes CDR1 MGHRA and CDR2 YSYEKL. V and J are TRBV4-1 and TRBJ2-3, with D uncertain. The source of this sequence is a man between 65 and 85 years old in good health. Input material: blood. This chain's CDR3 is CASSQAFRTDTQYF. In DNA form, the CDR3 reads TGCGCCAGCAGCCAAGCATTCCGGACAGATACGCAGTATTTT.